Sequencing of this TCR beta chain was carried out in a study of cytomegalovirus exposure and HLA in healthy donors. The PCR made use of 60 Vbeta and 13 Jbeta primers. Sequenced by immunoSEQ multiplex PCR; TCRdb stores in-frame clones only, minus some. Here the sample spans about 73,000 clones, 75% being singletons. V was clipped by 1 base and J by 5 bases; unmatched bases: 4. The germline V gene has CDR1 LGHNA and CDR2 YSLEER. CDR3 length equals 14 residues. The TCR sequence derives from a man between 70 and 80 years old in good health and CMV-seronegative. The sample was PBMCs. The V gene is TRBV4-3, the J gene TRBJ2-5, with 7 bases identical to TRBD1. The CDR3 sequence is CASSQGQGWETQYF. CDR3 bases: TGCGCCAGCAGCCAAGGACAGGGTTGGGAGACCCAGTACTTC.